What follows are 28 T cell receptor beta chains derived from one specimen sequenced in a study of shared clonotypes between healthy human individuals. Profiled with immunoSEQ multiplex PCR; TCRdb holds only in-frame clones, not every one. The sample shows millions of clones, 93% of them seen only once. Sequences were obtained from naive CD4+ T cells from PBMCs. Described subset: CD45RA+ positively selected. The source of these receptors is a man between 18 and 35 years old in good health. Some clones in this sample may be carry-over from other donors' samples.

The CDR3 spells CASSFNRVNEQFF. The CDR3 DNA reads TGTGCCAGCAGCTTCAACAGGGTGAATGAGCAGTTCTTC. The chain combines TRBV5-6 with TRBJ2-1, with TRBD1 as a possible D gene (6 bases). This CDR3 region has 13 residues. Trimming removed 2 bases at V and 7 bases at J, with 10 bases between. Germline CDR1 SGHDT, CDR2 YYEEEE.

The chain combines TRBV25-1 with TRBJ1-4, with 9 bases aligning to TRBD1. V lost 8 bases and J lost 3; bases outside the gene matches: 7. Germline V lookup: CDR1 MGHDK, CDR2 SYGVNS. The CDR3 spans 15 residues. CDR3 DNA: TGTGCCAGCGGCAGACAGGGGGGGGCTAATGAAAAACTGTTTTTT. It encodes CASGRQGGANEKLFF.

The genes are TRBV19 and TRBJ1-5; 7 bases fit TRBD1. The ends lost 5 bases at V and 2 bases at J; junction bases unmatched: 9. This CDR3 comprises 16 residues. The germline gives CDR1 LNHDA, CDR2 SQIVND (reference sequence). Here the CDR3 reads CASSQLGQARNQPQHF. The CDR3 coding sequence is TGTGCCAGTAGTCAACTAGGACAGGCGCGCAATCAGCCCCAGCATTTT. Supplemented by reference TRBV19 and TRBJ1-5, the full variable domain reads DGGITQSPKYLFRKEGQNVTLSCEQNLNHDAMYWYRQDPGQGLRLIYYSQIVNDFQKGDIAEGYSVSREKKESFPLTVTSAQKNPTAFYLCASSQLGQARNQPQHFGDGTRLSIL.

V gene TRBV6-1 combines with J gene TRBJ1-4; possibly TRBD1 for D (5 bases). V dropped 10 bases and J dropped 7 bases, with 13 bases sitting between them. The V gene's germline CDR1 is MNHNS and CDR2 SASEGT. This CDR3 is built from 12 residues. CDR3 amino acids: CATGTGSEKLFF. The CDR3 coding sequence is TGTGCCACCGGGACTGGTAGTGAAAAACTGTTTTTT.

As regards this clone: This same CDR3 is encoded by further DNA sequences in the sample. This chain uses TRBV28 with TRBJ1-4; D may be TRBD1 (5 bases). With 4 bases removed from V and 5 bases from J, the gap between germline ends came to 11 bases. Germline V gene data show CDR1 as MDHEN and CDR2 as SYDVKM. The CDR3 runs to 14 residues. The CDR3 region has the DNA TGTGCCAGCAGTTCCGGGACTGAAAATGAAAAACTGTTTTTT. Translation gives CASSSGTENEKLFF.

In regard to this clone: At the DNA level, this CDR3 is encoded by other sequences in the same sample as well. This chain uses TRBV6-1 with TRBJ1-4; D is possibly TRBD1 (5 bases). V was trimmed by 1 base and J by 8 bases, leaving 11 bases between them. This CDR3 is 14 amino acids long. The V gene's germline CDR1 is MNHNS and CDR2 SASEGT. The CDR3, as DNA: TGTGCCAGCAGTGAAGGAGGGGCGGGGGAAAAACTGTTTTTT. Translated: CASSEGGAGEKLFF.

The V gene is TRBV21-1, the J gene TRBJ2-7; whether TRBD2, the table's D call, matches the DNA was not checked. TRBV21-1 is tagged as a pseudogene. The length of the CDR3 is 12 residues. CDR3 region: CASSTLAGEQYF. CDR3 sequence (DNA): TGTGCCAGCAGCACACTAGCGGGAGAGCAGTACTTC.

The gene calls are TRBV4-1 and TRBJ1-1, with D possibly matching TRBD1 (5 bases). Germline V gene data show CDR1 as MGHRA and CDR2 as YSYEKL. The CDR3 runs 13 residues. The germline V and J ends were trimmed by 3 bases and 10 bases, with 15 bases remaining between them. The CDR3 DNA reads as TGCGCCAGCAGCCATGACCAGGGTTTTGGAGCTTTCTTT. Its translation: CASSHDQGFGAFF.

The chain combines TRBV7-3 with TRBJ2-2; 8 nucleotides align to TRBD2. The CDR3 loop spans 18 amino acids. Germline V lookup: CDR1 SGHTA, CDR2 FQGTGA. The J segment lost 3 bases and the V segment lost 3 bases, leaving 12 bases of the junction unmatched. CDR3 sequence reads: CASSFYSLRGRYTGELFF. CDR3 bases: TGTGCCAGCAGCTTCTACTCGTTGCGCGGGAGGTACACCGGGGAGCTGTTTTTT.

V gene TRBV6-1 combines with J gene TRBJ1-4, with TRBD1 identical over 12 bases. Germline V gene lookup returns CDR1 MNHNS and CDR2 SASEGT. The CDR3 contains 15 residues. J lost 7 bases, V lost 4 bases, and 4 bases had no gene match. The DNA for the CDR3 is TGTGCCAGCAGTGGGGACAGGGGGCACGGTGAAAAACTGTTTTTT. Translation: CASSGDRGHGEKLFF.

The V gene is TRBV27, the J gene TRBJ2-7; D possibly corresponds to TRBD2 (6 bases). There are 13 residues in the CDR3. Between the trimmed V and J ends, which lost 5 bases and 3 bases, there was a span of 11 bases. Germline assignment: CDR1 MNHEY and CDR2 SMNVEV (reference sequence). CDR3 amino acids: CASSGTDSYEQYF. CDR3 coding DNA: TGTGCCAGCAGTGGGACTGACAGCTACGAGCAGTACTTC.

This sequence joins TRBV5-1 and TRBJ2-1, with a possible D match to TRBD2 (5 bases). V gave up 4 bases and J gave up 8 bases, with 13 bases separating them. The CDR3 has 13 residues. The germline CDR1 and CDR2 sequences are SGHRS and YFSETQ. The CDR3 region is CASSNGLRDEQFF. The CDR3, as DNA: TGCGCCAGCAGCAACGGACTTCGCGATGAGCAGTTCTTC.

The V gene is TRBV9, the J gene TRBJ2-1; maybe TRBD1 (5 bases). V dropped 4 bases and J dropped 6 bases, with 20 bases sitting between them. This CDR3 contains 16 residues. Germline values: CDR1 SGDLS, CDR2 YYNGEE. The CDR3, as DNA: TGTGCCAGCAGCCCACGACACCTGGGGCCTACCAATGAGCAGTTCTTC. As protein: CASSPRHLGPTNEQFF.

The V and J genes are TRBV5-1 and TRBJ2-7, with D maybe TRBD1 (5 bases). CDR3 size: 15 residues. Deletions cut 0 bases from V and 0 bases from J, with 10 bases between. Germline loops: CDR1 SGHRS, CDR2 YFSETQ. The CDR3: CASSLVGASSYEQYF. The CDR3 bases are TGCGCCAGCAGCTTGGTAGGGGCCTCCTCCTACGAGCAGTACTTC.

This clone was counted once. The V call is TRBV5-1, the J call TRBJ1-1, with D unresolved. CDR1 and CDR2 (germline): SGHRS, YFSETQ. The CDR3 runs 13 residues. V lost 1 base to trimming and J lost 3 bases, with 7 bases between them. The CDR3 here is CASSLREDTEAFF. The CDR3 DNA reads as TGCGCCAGCAGCTTGCGGGAAGACACTGAAGCTTTCTTT.

V usage is TRBV5-1 and J usage is TRBJ2-7, with 9 bases identical to TRBD1. Germline trimming cut 0 bases from V and 5 bases from J; bases unmatched to any gene: 6. From germline, CDR1 is SGHRS and CDR2 YFSETQ. This CDR3 region has 15 residues. The chain's CDR3 is CASSLEGQGWNEQYF. The CDR3 bases are TGCGCCAGCAGCTTGGAAGGACAGGGGTGGAACGAGCAGTACTTC.

The chain couples TRBV9 to TRBJ2-1; D is uncertain. This CDR3 contains 16 residues. V shed 2 bases and J shed 4 bases, with 16 bases lying between them. Germline V gives CDR1 SGDLS, CDR2 YYNGEE. The CDR3 here is CASSVLGSYSYNEQFF. The CDR3 DNA sequence: TGTGCCAGCAGCGTGCTCGGGTCCTACTCTTACAATGAGCAGTTCTTC.

This chain joins TRBV18 and TRBJ2-5; 7 nucleotides match TRBD1. CDR1 and CDR2 (germline): KGHSH, LQKENI. This CDR3 comprises 13 residues. V lost 3 bases and J lost 5; bases outside the gene matches: 3. The CDR3 loop reads CASSPTGMETQYF. The CDR3 coding sequence is TGTGCCAGCTCACCGACAGGGATGGAGACCCAGTACTTC.

Concerning this clone: This same CDR3 is encoded by further DNA sequences in the sample. This chain joins TRBV5-4 and TRBJ1-1, with a tentative D call TRBD1 (5 bases). CDR1 is SGHNT, CDR2 YYREEE, per germline (reference sequence). This CDR3 comprises 15 residues. Trimming pared 0 bases from V and 0 bases from J, leaving 9 bases between. The CDR3 sequence is CASSLGGTLNTEAFF. CDR3 bases: TGTGCCAGCAGCTTGGGAGGGACGTTGAACACTGAAGCTTTCTTT.

This clone was observed a single time. The chain combines TRBV4-3 with TRBJ1-3, with no clear D. The CDR3 has 14 residues. Trimming took 4 bases from V and 3 from J, leaving 10 bases between them. The germline V gene encodes CDR1 LGHNA and CDR2 YSLEER. CDR3 sequence (DNA): TGCGCCAGCAGCCGAGAAGGGAGTGGAAACACCATATATTTT. Residues: CASSREGSGNTIYF.

The gene calls are TRBV28 and TRBJ2-7; tentative D call: TRBD2 (6 bases). V was clipped by 10 bases and J by 3 bases, with 16 bases between them. Germline-derived CDR1 and CDR2 are MDHEN and SYDVKM. The CDR3 loop spans 13 amino acids. CDR3 DNA sequence: TGTGCCACCTTTAGGACGGGGGACTACGAGCAGTACTTC. Its protein is CATFRTGDYEQYF.

A remark on this clone: This sample also contains other DNA sequences that code for the same CDR3. The chain links TRBV7-3 to TRBJ2-7; possible D gene TRBD2, 6 bases. The length of the CDR3 is 14 residues. The germline V and J ends were trimmed by 2 bases and 1 base, with 9 bases remaining between them. CDR1 is SGHTA, CDR2 FQGTGA, per germline. CDR3 region: CASSLSGTSYEQYF. CDR3 DNA: TGTGCCAGCAGCTTATCCGGGACTTCCTACGAGCAGTACTTC.

The chain recombines TRBV6-1 with TRBJ1-1, with 7 nucleotides matching TRBD1. The CDR3 runs 11 residues. Germline V gene lookup returns CDR1 MNHNS and CDR2 SASEGT. With 8 bases clipped from V and 8 bases from J, the junction kept 5 bases outside the gene matches. The CDR3 nucleotides read TGTGCCAGCTCGTACAGGGGAGAAGCTTTCTTT. Its protein is CASSYRGEAFF.

For the CDR3, the DNA is TGTGCCAGCAGCAGGGGACAGGGAGGCTACGAGCAGTACTTC. This codes for CASSRGQGGYEQYF. The J gene is TRBJ2-7, the V gene TRBV5-8, with 9 bases matching TRBD1. Germline CDR1 and CDR2: SGHTS and YDEGEE. The CDR3 has 14 amino acids. V gave up 4 bases and J gave up 3 bases; unmatched junction bases: 5.

The chain joins TRBV2 to TRBJ1-1; TRBD1 matches at 7 bases. Trimming at V came to 2 bases and at J to 7 bases, leaving 4 bases not matched to a gene. This CDR3 region has 13 residues. Per germline, CDR1 SNHLY and CDR2 FYNNEI. CDR3 in DNA: TGTGCCAGCAGTGAACGCAGGGGGGATGAAGCTTTCTTT. Residues: CASSERRGDEAFF. Variable domain in full (rest from reference TRBV2 and TRBJ1-1): EPEVTQTPSHQVTQMGQEVILRCVPISNHLYFYWYRQILGQKVEFLVSFYNNEISEKSEIFDDQFSVERPDGSNFTLKIRSTKLEDSAMYFCASSERRGDEAFFGQGTRLTVV.

The chain uses TRBV15 and TRBJ1-5, with a weak D call TRBD1 (5 bases). Germline V gene lookup returns CDR1 LNHNV and CDR2 YYDKDF (reference sequence). The V gene lost 5 bases and the J gene lost 11 bases, with 22 bases spanning the gap. The CDR3 loop spans 15 amino acids. DNA of the CDR3: TGTGCCACCAGCCCAGGCGGGACGGGGGTTGTATCCCAGCATTTT. Its protein is CATSPGGTGVVSQHF.

DNA of the CDR3: TGCGCCAGCAAGAGGGGACAGTCGGAGACCCAGTACTTC. Amino acids: CASKRGQSETQYF. The chain recombines TRBV5-1 with TRBJ2-5; 7 nucleotides align to TRBD1. CDR1 and CDR2 (germline): SGHRS, YFSETQ. J was trimmed by 5 bases and V by 6 bases; bases with no gene match: 7. The CDR3 sequence is 13 residues long.

The chain couples TRBV7-7 to TRBJ2-3; D may be TRBD1 (6 bases). CDR1 SSHAT and CDR2 FNYEAQ come from the germline V gene (reference sequence). Trimming cost V 5 bases and J 2 bases, with 14 bases left between them. This CDR3 spans 15 amino acids. In nucleotides, the CDR3 is TGTGCCAGCAGCCAAGGGACATTTCACACAGATACGCAGTATTTT. Translating gives CASSQGTFHTDTQYF.